This is a list of T cell receptor beta chains from one sample in a study of shared clonotypes between healthy human individuals. TCRdb's copy holds only in-frame clones and misses some; the assay was immunoSEQ multiplex PCR. Of 1.4 million or so clones in the sample, approximately 98.5% are singletons; the top ten hold 0.36%. The sample taken for sequencing was naive CD4+ T cells sorted from blood. Receptor source: a young man in good health. Both conserved end residues are part of each CDR3. A D gene is named only where the DNA matches it firmly. Size values are once, few and many counts, or a class for expanded clones, and some rows have none.

V: TRBV10-3; size: -; J: TRBJ2-7; D: TRBD2; DNA: TGTGCCATCAGTGATAGCGGGAGCTCCTACGAGCAGTACTTC; CDR3: CAISDSGSSYEQYF
V: TRBV29-1; size: -; J: TRBJ1-2; D: -; DNA: TGCAGCGTTGTATATCTCTCCGATGGCTACACCTTC; CDR3: CSVVYLSDGYTF
V: TRBV15; size: -; J: TRBJ2-2; D: -; DNA: TGTGCCACCGGGCGGTCTACGAACACCGGGGAGCTGTTTTTT; CDR3: CATGRSTNTGELFF
V: TRBV19; size: -; J: TRBJ1-2; D: -; DNA: TGTGCCAGTAGCAGGGAGCCGACGAACTATGGCTACACCTTC; CDR3: CASSREPTNYGYTF
V: TRBV2; size: -; J: TRBJ2-3; D: -; DNA: TGTGCCAGCAGTGAAGAGGTCGTGGATACGCAGTATTTT; CDR3: CASSEEVVDTQYF
V: TRBV5-1; size: -; J: TRBJ2-5; D: -; DNA: TGCGCCAGCAGCTTCCCCTCCGGGGCACAAGAGACCCAGTACTTC; CDR3: CASSFPSGAQETQYF
V: TRBV19; size: -; J: TRBJ2-7; D: TRBD2; DNA: TGTGCCAGTAGGAATAGCGGGAGGGCCGATTACGAGCAGTACTTC; CDR3: CASRNSGRADYEQYF
V: TRBV5-1; size: -; J: TRBJ2-7; D: -; DNA: TGCGCCAGCAGCTTGGACCAGAACCATTACGAGCAGTACTTC; CDR3: CASSLDQNHYEQYF
V: TRBV1; size: -; J: TRBJ2-3; D: -; DNA: TGCACCAGCAGCCAAACTAGCGGGAGTGGAGTTCTAACCACAGATACGCAGTATTTT; CDR3: CTSSQTSGSGVLTTDTQYF
V: TRBV19; size: once; J: TRBJ1-1; D: -; DNA: TGTGCCAGTAGTATCGGCCGGAAGAACACTGAAGCTTTCTTT; CDR3: CASSIGRKNTEAFF
V: TRBV7-9; size: -; J: TRBJ2-7; D: TRBD2; DNA: TGTGCCAGCAGCTTAGTTGGGTCTAGCGGTAAAGGGGCGCAGTACTTC; CDR3: CASSLVGSSGKGAQYF
V: TRBV2; size: -; J: TRBJ2-7; D: -; DNA: TGTGCCAGCAGTGGAAGCGGAACCATTTCCTACGAGCAGTACTTC; CDR3: CASSGSGTISYEQYF
V: TRBV18; size: -; J: TRBJ2-5; D: -; DNA: TGTGCCAGCTCACCACGGCGGACGGGTATGGAGACCCAGTACTTC; CDR3: CASSPRRTGMETQYF
V: TRBV27; size: -; J: TRBJ2-7; D: TRBD1; DNA: TGTGCCAGCAGTTTCCATTACGGGACAGCAAAAATGATAATCCCCTACGAGCAGTACTTC; CDR3: CASSFHYGTAKMIIPYEQYF
V: TRBV19; size: -; J: TRBJ2-5; D: -; DNA: TGTGCCAGTAGTATACACCAACTCCAAGAGACCCAGTACTTC; CDR3: CASSIHQLQETQYF
V: TRBV18; size: -; J: TRBJ1-1; D: -; DNA: TGTGCCAGCTCACCCTCACAGGGAACGAACACTGAAGCTTTCTTT; CDR3: CASSPSQGTNTEAFF
V: TRBV6-1; size: -; J: TRBJ2-5; D: TRBD1; DNA: TGTGCCAGCAGTGATTTCGGGACAGGGCAAGAGACCCAGTACTTC; CDR3: CASSDFGTGQETQYF
V: TRBV14; size: -; J: TRBJ1-4; D: -; DNA: TGTGCCAGCAGCCGACCGGACAGAGCAACTAATGAAAAACTGTTTTTT; CDR3: CASSRPDRATNEKLFF
V: TRBV29-1; size: once; J: TRBJ2-1; D: TRBD1; DNA: TGCAGCGTTACCACCCGGGACAGAACCTACAATGAGCAGTTCTTC; CDR3: CSVTTRDRTYNEQFF
V: TRBV4-1; size: -; J: TRBJ2-7; D: TRBD2; DNA: TGCGCCAGCAGCCAAGAGCCCGGCAGCGGGAGAGCCGTTATGGACTTC; CDR3: CASSQEPGSGRAVMDF
V: TRBV2; size: -; J: TRBJ2-2; D: -; DNA: TGTGCCAGCAGGGGCCGTCTCCAGAACACCGGGGAGCTGTTTTTT; CDR3: CASRGRLQNTGELFF
V: TRBV27; size: -; J: TRBJ1-4; D: -; DNA: TGTGCCAGCAGCCGTCTATTTACAGGGTTTGAAAAACTGTTTTTT; CDR3: CASSRLFTGFEKLFF
V: TRBV28; size: -; J: TRBJ1-5; D: -; DNA: TGTGCCAGCAGTCTGGTGGGGGCTGGCAATCAGCCCCAGCATTTT; CDR3: CASSLVGAGNQPQHF
V: TRBV6-5; size: -; J: TRBJ2-7; D: TRBD2; DNA: TGTGCCAGCACTTCAGCGGGAGGGCATCCGGGTGAGCAGTACTTC; CDR3: CASTSAGGHPGEQYF
V: TRBV28; size: -; J: TRBJ2-7; D: -; DNA: TGTGCCAGCAGTTTAGGACAGTCCAGCTCCTACGAGCAGTACTTC; CDR3: CASSLGQSSSYEQYF
V: TRBV29-1; size: -; J: TRBJ2-3; D: TRBD2; DNA: TGCAGCGTTGGACTAACTAGCGGGAGTGTCTCAGATACGCAGTATTTT; CDR3: CSVGLTSGSVSDTQYF
V: TRBV2; size: -; J: TRBJ2-2; D: TRBD2; DNA: TGTGCCAGCAGCCTACTCCAAGGACTAGCGGGTACCAACACCGGGGAGCTGTTTTTT; CDR3: CASSLLQGLAGTNTGELFF
V: TRBV27; size: -; J: TRBJ2-1; D: TRBD2; DNA: TGTGCCAGCAGGGCCGGGACTAGCGGGAGCCGAGCGTCCTACAATGAGCAGTTCTTC; CDR3: CASRAGTSGSRASYNEQFF
V: TRBV4-3; size: -; J: TRBJ1-5; D: -; DNA: TGCGCCAGCAGCCAAGATGCGACAGCGCGTAATCAGCCCCAGCATTTT; CDR3: CASSQDATARNQPQHF
V: TRBV7-7; size: -; J: TRBJ2-3; D: -; DNA: TGTGCCAGCAGCCCCTCCAGGGACACGGCGCAGTATTTT; CDR3: CASSPSRDTAQYF
V: TRBV5-5; size: -; J: TRBJ2-5; D: TRBD1; DNA: TGTGCCAGCAGCTTGGATCTCCCGGGACAGGGAAGCGAGACCCAGTACTTC; CDR3: CASSLDLPGQGSETQYF
V: TRBV6-5; size: -; J: TRBJ2-3; D: -; DNA: TGTGCCAGCAGGAGTTCCTGGGGCACAGATACGCAGTATTTT; CDR3: CASRSSWGTDTQYF
V: TRBV11-2; size: -; J: TRBJ2-5; D: TRBD1; DNA: TGTGCCAGCAGCTTCCACGGACAGGGGGCCGAGACCCAGTACTTC; CDR3: CASSFHGQGAETQYF
V: TRBV4-3; size: -; J: TRBJ2-3; D: -; DNA: TGCGCCAGCAGCCAAGACAGAACAGATACGCAGTATTTT; CDR3: CASSQDRTDTQYF
V: TRBV18; size: -; J: TRBJ2-6; D: TRBD1; DNA: TGTGCCAGCTCTCGACAGGGGCGAGATGGGGCCAACGTCCTGACTTTC; CDR3: CASSRQGRDGANVLTF
V: TRBV5-1; size: -; J: TRBJ2-3; D: TRBD2; DNA: TGCGCCAGCGGCGGGGCGGGAGGTCCCGATACGCAGTATTTT; CDR3: CASGGAGGPDTQYF
V: TRBV7-2; size: -; J: TRBJ1-2; D: -; DNA: TGTGCCAGCAGCTTAAGTCGAGACCTAAAAGGGTACTATGGCTACACCTTC; CDR3: CASSLSRDLKGYYGYTF
V: TRBV4-1; size: -; J: TRBJ1-2; D: TRBD1; DNA: TGCGCCAGCAGCCAAGATTCCCAGGGGGACTATGGCTACACCTTC; CDR3: CASSQDSQGDYGYTF
V: TRBV6-6; size: -; J: TRBJ2-1; D: -; DNA: TGTGCCAGCCAAACAAGCGGTTACTACAATGAGCAGTTCTTC; CDR3: CASQTSGYYNEQFF
V: TRBV29-1; size: -; J: TRBJ2-7; D: -; DNA: TGCAGCGTTCGTAGGGCCAACGAAAGGGGGTACTACGAGCAGTACTTC; CDR3: CSVRRANERGYYEQYF
V: TRBV11-2; size: -; J: TRBJ2-5; D: -; DNA: TGTGCCAGCAGCTCAAGACAGGTCAGGGAGACCCAGTACTTC; CDR3: CASSSRQVRETQYF
V: TRBV9; size: -; J: TRBJ1-1; D: TRBD1; DNA: TGTGCCAGCAGCGTAGACGGTCGGACAGGAATGAACACTGAAGCTTTCTTT; CDR3: CASSVDGRTGMNTEAFF
V: TRBV2; size: -; J: TRBJ2-2; D: TRBD1; DNA: TGTGCCAGCATGGACAGGCCAAACACCGGGGAGCTGTTTTTT; CDR3: CASMDRPNTGELFF
V: TRBV7-9; size: -; J: TRBJ2-2; D: TRBD2; DNA: TGTGCCAGCAGCTTAGGTTCCGGGGGGGACACCGGGGAGCTGTTTTTT; CDR3: CASSLGSGGDTGELFF
V: TRBV20-1; size: -; J: TRBJ2-7; D: -; DNA: TGCAGTGCTCCCCATCGTTACGAGCAGTACTTC; CDR3: CSAPHRYEQYF
V: TRBV2; size: -; J: TRBJ2-1; D: TRBD1; DNA: TGTGCCAGCAGTGAGGATCGACAGGGCTACAATGAGCAGTTCTTC; CDR3: CASSEDRQGYNEQFF
V: TRBV7-3; size: -; J: TRBJ2-3; D: -; DNA: TGTGCCAGCAGCTTAATGGGCGGAGATACGCAGTATTTT; CDR3: CASSLMGGDTQYF
V: TRBV10-3; size: -; J: TRBJ2-7; D: TRBD2; DNA: TGTGCCATCAGTAAGACTAGCGCCTTAATCGACTCCTACGAGCAGTACTTC; CDR3: CAISKTSALIDSYEQYF
V: TRBV2; size: -; J: TRBJ1-5; D: TRBD1; DNA: TGTGCCAGCAGGGGGACAGGGGTAGGCAATCAGCCCCAGCATTTT; CDR3: CASRGTGVGNQPQHF
V: TRBV5-1; size: -; J: TRBJ2-5; D: -; DNA: TGCGCCAGCAGCTTGGTCTTAGGGACCCAGTACTTC; CDR3: CASSLVLGTQYF
V: TRBV9; size: -; J: TRBJ2-5; D: -; DNA: TGTGCCAGCAGCGCCGGCCGGGCTACCCAAGAGACCCAGTACTTC; CDR3: CASSAGRATQETQYF
V: TRBV6-6; size: once; J: TRBJ2-3; D: TRBD2; DNA: TGTGCCAGCAGTTATAGCGGGAGCAAGACAGATACGCAGTATTTT; CDR3: CASSYSGSKTDTQYF
V: TRBV15; size: -; J: TRBJ1-3; D: -; DNA: TGTGCCACCAGCAGAGAGCTATTATCCTTCTCTGGAAACACCATATATTTT; CDR3: CATSRELLSFSGNTIYF
V: TRBV27; size: -; J: TRBJ2-7; D: -; DNA: TGTGCCAGCAGCTCGAGGGTGCGGGCAGAGCAGTACTTC; CDR3: CASSSRVRAEQYF
V: TRBV6-1; size: -; J: TRBJ1-5; D: -; DNA: TGTGCCAGCAGTGAAGGGAAAGGAGGTCAGCCCCAGCATTTT; CDR3: CASSEGKGGQPQHF
V: TRBV7-9; size: -; J: TRBJ1-1; D: -; DNA: TGTGCCAGCAGCTCCCCAAGACCTCAGAGCGCTGAAGCTTTCTTT; CDR3: CASSSPRPQSAEAFF
V: TRBV11-3; size: once; J: TRBJ2-2; D: TRBD1; DNA: TGTGCCAGCAGCAGGACCGGGACAGGCGCCACCGGGGAGCTGTTTTTT; CDR3: CASSRTGTGATGELFF
V: TRBV15; size: -; J: TRBJ1-2; D: -; DNA: TGTGCCACCAGCAGAGACAGGGTGCCCAGGGGCTACACCTTC; CDR3: CATSRDRVPRGYTF
V: TRBV5-1; size: -; J: TRBJ2-2; D: -; DNA: TGCGCCGGTCGCCTGAGGGTGGACACCGGGGAGCTGTTTTTT; CDR3: CAGRLRVDTGELFF
V: TRBV28; size: -; J: TRBJ1-5; D: -; DNA: TGTGCCCTGTCCAGGGCCGGTCAGCCCCAGCATTTT; CDR3: CALSRAGQPQHF